The T cell receptor beta chain described here comes from a study of T-cell reconstitution after alpha-beta-depleted transplantation in children. Overall study results and limits: T-cell counts and diversity at one year post-transplant came mainly from newly produced T cells. Reportedly, alpha-beta T cells present about two months post-transplant originated from several hundred expanded clones of graft origin.

Preparation of the TCRbeta library used unique molecular identifiers. TCRdb recomputed calls from the PCR reads with MiXCR, one row per CDR3 protein. The table has approximately 300,000 distinct CDR3 sequences, just over 7.5% seen once. In the case of this clonotype: The antigen is undetermined.

V lost 1 base and J 9 bases, leaving 18 bases between the germline ends. The CDR3 has 16 amino acids. Germline assignment: CDR1 SGHVS and CDR2 FQNEAQ. The source was peripheral blood, collected 360 days after TCRalphabeta/CD19-depleted stem cell transplant. The chain uses TRBV7-8 and TRBJ2-2; D possibly corresponds to TRBD2 (5 bases). The source is a female patient aged 2-10 years who had a stem cell transplant for Fanconi anemia, so the T cells may come from the graft donor. CDR3 in amino acids: CASSLEFLLGERELFF. The CDR3 DNA sequence: TGTGCCAGCAGCTTAGAGTTCTTACTGGGAGAAAGGGAGCTGTTTTTT.